The T cell receptor beta chain under discussion was sequenced for a study of OX40 agonist ivuxolimab in advanced cancers. Turning to the study itself: While on treatment, patients had intravenous ivuxolimab at 0.01 to 10 mg/kg every 2 weeks. Every patient in dose escalation had hepatocellular carcinoma, melanoma, renal cell or head and neck cancer.

Repertoires were generated with immunoSEQ multiplex PCR, while TCRdb's copy carries only in-frame clones and drops some. Among approximately 89,000 clones listed, about 83% were seen once. Study-wide points: Among the lowest levels of clonal expansion were found in partial responders at 0.1-3.0 mg/kg.

CDR1 and CDR2 from the germline V gene are SEHNR and FQNEAQ (reference sequence). The CDR3 totals 14 residues. The V and J ends lost 7 bases and 2 bases respectively, with 11 bases between them. In regard to this clone: The antigen remains undetermined.

This receptor was taken from an adult with an advanced solid tumor such as melanoma, head and neck, liver or kidney cancer. The sequenced sample was CD4+ or CD8+ T cells sorted from blood, obtained in a trial of the OX40 agonist ivuxolimab. This chain links TRBV7-9 with TRBJ2-2; D gene uncertain. The CDR3 loop reads CASTPGPNTGELFF. In nucleotides, the CDR3 is TGTGCCAGCACCCCGGGTCCTAACACCGGGGAGCTGTTTTTT. The full variable domain, completed using reference TRBV7-9 and TRBJ2-2, is DTGVSQNPRHKITKRGQNVTFRCDPISEHNRLYWYRQTLGQGPEFLTYFQNEAQLEKSRLLSDRFSAERPKGSFSTLEIQRTEQGDSAMYLCASTPGPNTGELFFGEGSRLTVL.